This TCR beta chain was documented in a study of read filtering for tumor transcriptome and immune sequencing. General study results and limits: Sorted CD138-negative bone marrow cells were not purified T cells.

Molecular barcoded adaptors covering alpha/delta and beta/gamma chains were used on 400 ng RNA. Using its own MiXCR run on the reads, TCRdb lists one record per CDR3 protein. This table holds under 150,000 distinct CDR3 sequences, about 13% found once. The CDR3 spans 14 residues. Germline V gives CDR1 SQVTM, CDR2 ANQGSEA. The ends lost 5 bases at V and 3 bases at J; junction bases unmatched: 5. This clonotype appeared many times. Its target is not known. Every patient had bone marrow sampled while the disease was active. The sequenced sample consisted of a population of CD138-negative cells sorted from bone marrow. This chain joins TRBV29-1 and TRBJ2-2, with 8 bases fitting TRBD2. This receptor was obtained from a donor over 35 with multiple myeloma. In DNA form, the CDR3 reads TGCAGCGTTAGCGGGAGAAGCGACACCGGGGAGCTGTTTTTT. Translated: CSVSGRSDTGELFF.